This entry features one T cell receptor beta chain sequence. The data were obtained in a study of blood T cell repertoires in COVID-19. This CDR3 region has 11 residues. Germline values: CDR1 DFQATT, CDR2 SNEGSKA (reference sequence). In the original analysis: Reference gene primer amplification gave estimated nucleated cell counts. The table came from immunoSEQ multiplex PCR; TCRdb's copy has only in-frame clones and leaves some out. The D gene and trimming were derived from the DNA, and the V and J assignments and clone size from that table. The sample has about 150,000 clones, around 86% seen once.

Sample: PBMCs or T cells enriched from blood (not recorded which). This sequence was found in a man aged 45-65 years who had recovered from COVID-19. The V call is TRBV20-1, the J call TRBJ1-4, with D perhaps TRBD1 (6 bases). This CDR3 is CSGTSNEKLFF. CDR3 bases: TGCAGCGGGACATCTAATGAAAAACTGTTTTTT.